In its sample, the clone carrying this T cell receptor (beta chain) was seen a few times. The record originates from a study of T cells in localized non-small cell lung cancer. The CDR3 runs 22 residues. Germline CDR1 reads LNHDA; CDR2 reads SQIVND (reference sequence). The V gene end was trimmed by 5 bases and the J gene end by 7 bases; junction bases not matched to a gene: 32. Using immunoSEQ multiplex PCR, the repertoire was profiled, and TCRdb retains in-frame clones only, with some absent. This table has 75,000 to 80,000 clones, 80% appearing once. The source was peripheral blood, collected before any cancer treatment. V and J are TRBV19 and TRBJ1-2, with 9 bases identical to TRBD1. The clonotype comes from a female donor aged 60 or older with stage I lung adenocarcinoma. The CDR3 DNA follows: TGTGCCAGTAGTGGGGACAGGGTTGGTATGGGTAATCCAGCATCGACGGTGGGTGGCTACACCTTC. It yields the protein CASSGDRVGMGNPASTVGGYTF.